The TCR beta chain described here comes from a study of human T cells and chemical hapten exposure. There are many counts of this clonotype. CDR3 size: 13 residues. Deletions cut 1 base from V and 7 bases from J, with 10 bases between. Germline lookup yields CDR1 SGHAT and CDR2 FQNNGV. Time point defined: patch test 3, about 24 weeks after DPC sensitization. The treatment denotes: therapeutic diphenylcyclopropenone sensitization with weekly scalp DPC. TCRdb analysed the RACE reads with MiXCR anew, one entry per CDR3 protein. The sample includes approximately 86,000 distinct CDR3 sequences, roughly a tenth of them seen just once.

The starting material was whole blood, obtained in connection with sensitization to the hapten diphenylcyclopropenone (DPC). The TCR originated in a woman aged 25-40 years with alopecia areata. Some clones in this sample may be carry-over from other donors' samples. The chain is built from TRBV11-2 and TRBJ2-5; TRBD2 is a possible D gene (5 bases). The DNA of the CDR3 is TGTGCCAGCAGCTTAGCCTTCGGGGTGACCCAGTACTTC. This gives the protein CASSLAFGVTQYF.